Presented here are 5 T cell receptor beta chains from one specimen sequenced in a study of cytomegalovirus exposure and HLA in healthy donors. PCR primers comprised 60 Vbeta and 13 Jbeta primers. Using immunoSEQ multiplex PCR, the repertoire was profiled, and TCRdb retains in-frame clones only, with some absent. The table lists 150,000 to 200,000 clones, around nine tenths of them singletons. Sequencing used PBMCs. The receptors were gathered from a young woman in good health and CMV-seronegative.

Of note for this clone: Other nucleotide sequences in the sample specify the same CDR3. The V gene is TRBV27, the J gene TRBJ2-7; a weak D match, TRBD2 (6 bases). Germline loops: CDR1 MNHEY, CDR2 SMNVEV (reference sequence). This CDR3 has 15 residues. The ends were cut back, 3 bases at V and 0 bases at J, with 12 bases in the middle. CDR3 DNA: TGTGCCAGCAGTTTGGGTACCGGGAGCTCCTACGAGCAGTACTTC. Amino acid sequence: CASSLGTGSSYEQYF.

The chain is built from TRBV11-2 and TRBJ2-7; tentative D call: TRBD1 (6 bases). The V gene lost 7 bases and the J gene lost 4 bases, with 14 bases spanning the gap. The length of the CDR3 is 13 residues. Germline CDR1 and CDR2: SGHAT and FQNNGV. CDR3 sequence: CASTTTQGYEQYF. The CDR3 nucleotides are TGTGCCAGCACCACTACCCAGGGGTACGAGCAGTACTTC.

This chain uses TRBV6-5 with TRBJ2-2; 14 bases map to TRBD2. CDR3 length equals 16 residues. The V gene end was trimmed by 4 bases and the J gene end by 6 bases; junction bases not matched to a gene: 4. CDR1 and CDR2 from the germline V gene are MNHEY and SVGAGI. Written as DNA, the CDR3 is TGTGCCAGCAGTTTCGAGACTAGCGGGAGGGCCGGGGAGCTGTTTTTT. It codes for CASSFETSGRAGELFF.

J is TRBJ2-7 and V is TRBV6-5; TRBD2 aligns across 8 bases. CDR1 and CDR2 from the germline V gene are MNHEY and SVGAGI. This CDR3 region has 12 residues. J was trimmed by 6 bases and V by 6 bases; bases with no gene match: 4. DNA for the CDR3: TGTGCCAGCAGCCGGACTAGCCGCGAGCAGTACTTC. Protein sequence: CASSRTSREQYF.

The genes are TRBV6-1 and TRBJ2-5, with D possibly TRBD1 on 6 matching bases. Germline V gene sequence: CDR1 MNHNS, CDR2 SASEGT. The V end lost 3 bases, the J end lost 2 bases, and 13 bases lay between the germline ends. The CDR3 contains 15 residues. CDR3 DNA sequence: TGTGCCAGCAGTGACTGGACAGAACGTCAAGAGACCCAGTACTTC. It translates to CASSDWTERQETQYF.